Below are 26 T cell receptor beta chains sequenced from a single sample in a study of blood T cell repertoires in COVID-19. Sequencing used immunoSEQ multiplex PCR; TCRdb keeps in-frame clones, though not all of them. Among fewer than 300,000 clones listed, about 86% were seen once. The material sequenced was peripheral blood. The origin of the receptors is a man older than 75 with acute or convalescent COVID-19.

CDR3 loop: CASSLGVGTVQETQYF. In nucleotides, the CDR3 is TGCGCCAGCAGCTTGGGGGTCGGGACAGTTCAAGAGACCCAGTACTTC. The V call is TRBV5-1, the J call TRBJ2-5, with 7 nucleotides matching TRBD1. Germline values: CDR1 SGHRS, CDR2 YFSETQ. V gave up 0 bases and J gave up 2 bases; unmatched junction bases: 7. This CDR3 spans 16 amino acids.

This chain links TRBV7-2 with TRBJ2-2; TRBD2 might be the D (6 bases). V was trimmed by 0 bases and J by 6 bases, leaving 14 bases between them. From germline, CDR1 is SGHTA and CDR2 FQGNSA. The CDR3 covers 16 residues. CDR3 in amino acids: CASSLAGGVRPGELFF. CDR3 in DNA: TGTGCCAGCAGCTTAGCCGGGGGTGTTAGACCCGGGGAGCTGTTTTTT.

The chain carries TRBV20-1 and TRBJ1-5; D unresolved. The CDR3 runs to 16 residues. V was shortened by 3 bases and J by 5 bases, with 20 bases between the two germline ends. Germline V gives CDR1 DFQATT, CDR2 SNEGSKA (reference sequence). This CDR3 reads CSASGPLRARDQPQHF. The CDR3 nucleotides are TGCAGTGCTAGTGGCCCACTGAGGGCCCGTGATCAGCCCCAGCATTTT.

This clone has only one observation. The chain couples TRBV9 to TRBJ1-1; 7 nucleotides line up with TRBD1. The V and J ends lost 3 bases and 1 base, in that order; junction bases with no gene match: 12. CDR1 is SGDLS, CDR2 YYNGEE, per germline. This CDR3 comprises 17 residues. The CDR3 loop is CASSANTATGPNTEAFF. The CDR3 nucleotides read TGTGCCAGCAGCGCCAATACCGCGACAGGGCCGAACACTGAAGCTTTCTTT.

The rearrangement links TRBV9 to TRBJ1-6, with no clear D. Looked up from germline, CDR1 is SGDLS and CDR2 is YYNGEE. The CDR3 is 14 residues long. V was shortened by 0 bases and J by 7 bases, with 8 bases between the two germline ends. Here the CDR3 reads CASSVEQKNSPLHF. DNA of the CDR3: TGTGCCAGCAGCGTAGAACAGAAAAATTCACCCCTCCACTTT.

The chain recombines TRBV7-9 with TRBJ2-1, with 12 positions matching TRBD2. V was clipped by 5 bases and J by 3 bases; unmatched bases: 5. The CDR3 has 16 amino acids. From germline, CDR1 is SEHNR and CDR2 FQNEAQ (reference sequence). As DNA, the CDR3 is TGTGCCAGCAGCCTTGGACTAGCGGGGATCTACAATGAGCAGTTCTTC. Residues: CASSLGLAGIYNEQFF.

The chain has TRBV7-6 and TRBJ2-1; D is perhaps TRBD1 (7 bases). The V gene lost 8 bases and the J gene lost 4 bases, with 15 bases spanning the gap. CDR3 length: 14 residues. Germline-derived CDR1 and CDR2 are SGHVS and FNYEAQ. The CDR3, as DNA: TGTGCCAGCGGGCGTCAGGGGGGTTACAATGAGCAGTTCTTC. Protein product: CASGRQGGYNEQFF.

This clone has more than one count but fewer than ten. This chain uses TRBV5-1 with TRBJ1-1; D not resolved. This CDR3 is built from 14 residues. Trimming stripped 2 bases from V and 3 bases from J, with 11 bases between. Germline loops: CDR1 SGHRS, CDR2 YFSETQ. The CDR3 region has the DNA TGCGCCAGCAGCTTTGCCAGGCCCGACACTGAAGCTTTCTTT. Its translation: CASSFARPDTEAFF.

The chain links TRBV7-9 to TRBJ2-5; D unresolved. This CDR3 is 12 amino acids long. Germline V gene lookup returns CDR1 SEHNR and CDR2 FQNEAQ (reference sequence). The ends were cut back, 2 bases at V and 2 bases at J, with 3 bases in the middle. This CDR3 is CASSLLQETQYF. In DNA form, the CDR3 reads TGTGCCAGCAGCTTACTACAAGAGACCCAGTACTTC.

This clone was seen a handful of times. The V call is TRBV6-5, the J call TRBJ1-1, with TRBD1 matching over 8 bases. CDR1 is MNHEY and CDR2 is SVGAGI in the germline V gene. J lost 3 bases, V lost 5 bases, and 5 bases had no gene match. This CDR3 has 14 amino acids. The CDR3 region has the DNA TGTGCCAGCAGTCAGGACAGGGCGGACACTGAAGCTTTCTTT. Translation gives CASSQDRADTEAFF.

CDR3 region: CASSESAGRNQPQHF. The DNA for the CDR3 is TGCGCCAGCAGTGAGTCAGCGGGACGGAATCAGCCCCAGCATTTT. The chain uses TRBV10-1 and TRBJ1-5; possibly TRBD1 for D (5 bases). Germline CDR1 reads WNHNN; CDR2 reads SYGVQD (reference sequence). The V end lost 0 bases, the J end lost 4 bases, and 10 bases lay between the germline ends. The CDR3 spans 15 residues.

The chain carries TRBV19 and TRBJ1-1; TRBD1 matches at 7 bases. The CDR3 runs to 14 residues. From germline, CDR1 is LNHDA and CDR2 SQIVND (reference sequence). V trimming: 5 bases; J trimming: 4 bases; junction bases outside the gene matches: 7. The CDR3 bases are TGTGCCAGTAGTGTGACAGGGTCCCGCACTGAAGCTTTCTTT. The encoded protein is CASSVTGSRTEAFF.

CDR3 in amino acids: CATSDASGGFSGANVLTF. The CDR3 DNA reads as TGTGCCACCAGTGATGCTAGCGGGGGTTTCTCTGGGGCCAACGTCCTGACTTTC. The genes are TRBV24-1 and TRBJ2-6; 10 positions agree with TRBD2. The germline CDR1 and CDR2 sequences are KGHDR and SFDVKD. The V and J ends lost 3 bases and 0 bases, in that order; junction bases with no gene match: 4. This CDR3 has 18 residues.

This clone was seen once. The CDR3 DNA is TGTGCCAGCAGAAGACTAGCGGGGGGGGATACGCAGTATTTT. This encodes CASRRLAGGDTQYF. This chain links TRBV6-5 with TRBJ2-3, with 14 bases aligning to TRBD2. This CDR3 region has 14 residues. In germline, CDR1 is MNHEY, CDR2 SVGAGI. With V trimmed by 6 bases and J by 6 bases, 2 bases remained unmatched.

The chain couples TRBV5-4 to TRBJ1-2; tentatively, D is TRBD1 (6 bases). Looked up from germline, CDR1 is SGHNT and CDR2 is YYREEE (reference sequence). CDR3 length equals 14 residues. The germline V and J ends were trimmed by 0 bases and 6 bases, with 12 bases remaining between them. The CDR3 protein is CASSLDREWDGYTF. The CDR3 nucleotides are TGTGCCAGCAGCTTGGACAGGGAATGGGATGGCTACACCTTC.

V and J are TRBV7-9 and TRBJ2-1; D remains unclear. Germline V gene sequence: CDR1 SEHNR, CDR2 FQNEAQ (reference sequence). The CDR3 is 14 residues long. Trimming removed 5 bases at V and 0 bases at J, with 8 bases between. In DNA form, the CDR3 reads TGTGCCAGCAGCCTACTGAGCTCCTACAATGAGCAGTTCTTC. Translated: CASSLLSSYNEQFF. Variable domain in full (rest from reference TRBV7-9 and TRBJ2-1): DTGVSQNPRHKITKRGQNVTFRCDPISEHNRLYWYRQTLGQGPEFLTYFQNEAQLEKSRLLSDRFSAERPKGSFSTLEIQRTEQGDSAMYLCASSLLSSYNEQFFGPGTRLTVL.

The chain couples TRBV2 to TRBJ1-5, with D maybe TRBD1 (5 bases). Germline values: CDR1 SNHLY, CDR2 FYNNEI. CDR3 length: 12 amino acids. Trimming removed 6 bases from V and 5 bases from J, with 8 bases in between. This CDR3 reads CASSSGYQPQHF. CDR3 bases: TGTGCCAGCAGCTCAGGGTATCAGCCCCAGCATTTT.

The chain combines TRBV11-2 with TRBJ2-7; D perhaps matches TRBD1 (6 bases). CDR1 and CDR2 (germline): SGHAT, FQNNGV. The CDR3 runs to 15 residues. V gave up 5 bases and J gave up 3 bases, with 17 bases separating them. The CDR3 DNA follows: TGTGCCAGCAGCCGCTGGACAGCGGCCAACTACGAGCAGTACTTC. This encodes CASSRWTAANYEQYF.

V is TRBV9 and J is TRBJ2-5; D may be TRBD2 (6 bases). Germline CDR1 is SGDLS and CDR2 is YYNGEE. V was pared by 3 bases and J by 0 bases, with 9 bases between. This CDR3 region has 14 residues. The CDR3 reads CASSAAGYQETQYF. Here the CDR3 DNA reads TGTGCCAGCAGCGCGGCGGGGTACCAAGAGACCCAGTACTTC.

The chain is built from TRBV6-1 and TRBJ1-2, with 7 bases lining up with TRBD1. The V gene's germline CDR1 is MNHNS and CDR2 SASEGT. The length of the CDR3 is 13 residues. V lost 1 base and J lost 9; bases outside the gene matches: 5. The CDR3 here is CASSEGQGLSYTF. The CDR3 DNA follows: TGTGCCAGCAGTGAAGGACAGGGTTTGAGCTACACCTTC.

The chain combines TRBV5-1 with TRBJ2-1; TRBD2 agrees at 8 bases. Germline assignment: CDR1 SGHRS and CDR2 YFSETQ. Losses at the gene ends were 0 bases for V and 12 bases for J; bases not matched to a gene: 11. This CDR3 contains 15 residues. CDR3 residues: CASSLATGGGQWQFF. CDR3 in DNA: TGCGCCAGCAGCTTGGCTACGGGCGGGGGGCAATGGCAGTTCTTC. Drawing the rest from reference TRBV5-1 and TRBJ2-1, the complete variable domain is KAGVTQTPRYLIKTRGQQVTLSCSPISGHRSVSWYQQTPGQGLQFLFEYFSETQRNKGNFPGRFSGRQFSNSRSEMNVSTLELGDSALYLCASSLATGGGQWQFFGPGTRLTVL.

The rearrangement uses TRBV5-5 and TRBJ2-7; TRBD2 matches at 8 bases. V was pared by 0 bases and J by 2 bases, with 13 bases of the junction left unmatched. The length of the CDR3 is 18 residues. Germline lookup yields CDR1 SGHKS and CDR2 YYEKEE (reference sequence). This chain's CDR3 is CASSLASPGGAHPYEQYF. The CDR3, as DNA: TGTGCCAGCAGCTTGGCCTCCCCCGGGGGGGCGCATCCCTACGAGCAGTACTTC.

The rearrangement links TRBV6-5 to TRBJ1-5; 7 nucleotides match TRBD1. The CDR3 consists of 15 residues. The V gene's germline CDR1 is MNHEY and CDR2 SVGAGI. V was pared by 2 bases and J by 3 bases, with 4 bases of the junction left unmatched. The CDR3: CASSYGGQINQPQHF. The CDR3 nucleotides read TGTGCCAGCAGTTACGGGGGACAGATCAATCAGCCCCAGCATTTT.

This sequence joins TRBV7-2 and TRBJ2-5; 8 nucleotides align to TRBD1. The CDR3 runs to 13 residues. The V segment lost 4 bases and the J segment 4 bases; nucleotides outside the gene matches: 2. The germline CDR1 and CDR2 sequences are SGHTA and FQGNSA. The CDR3 region has the DNA TGTGCCAGCAGCTCGGACAGGGCAGAGACCCAGTACTTC. Its protein product is CASSSDRAETQYF.

The chain has TRBV24-1 and TRBJ2-3; 7 nucleotides align to TRBD1. Germline CDR1 reads KGHDR; CDR2 reads SFDVKD. The CDR3 is made up of 15 amino acids. V dropped 5 bases and J dropped 3; count of bases not matched to a gene: 7. CDR3 sequence reads: CATSGRAGGTDTQYF. CDR3 DNA sequence: TGTGCCACCAGTGGCAGAGCAGGGGGAACAGATACGCAGTATTTT.

In DNA form, the CDR3 reads TGCGCCAGCAGCTCGGGACAGTTTAATGAAAAACTGTTTTTT. Its translation: CASSSGQFNEKLFF. This chain uses TRBV5-1 with TRBJ1-4, with 7 bases fitting TRBD1. This CDR3 contains 14 residues. The V gene's germline CDR1 is SGHRS and CDR2 YFSETQ. The V and J ends lost 3 bases and 4 bases, in that order; junction bases with no gene match: 3.